This TCR beta chain was sequenced for a study of blood T cell repertoires in COVID-19 (dated by TCRdb to the early 2020s). Concerning the study at large: Collaborator samples came from the United States, Italy and Spain and covered acute and convalescent phases of COVID-19. The dataset comprised deeply sampled blood TCRbeta repertoires from subjects exposed to, actively infected with, or recovered from COVID-19. Sample metadata almost always included a de-identified subject ID, COVID-19 status, age in years and sex. A freely available public database, intended as a resource for researchers studying the immune response to SARS-CoV-2, is where the repertoires were released. Where HLA class I and class II types were available, the types were taken from metadata supplied by the sample provider, not from assay-based typing. The prospective study material was composed of cDNA or gDNA derived from T cells, B-cell-depleted T cells, or PBMCs. Samples were obtained from the ongoing ImmuneRACE study (first 160 participants) and from 1,254 subjects provided by 6 global collaborators. The study at large found these results: The quantity of clinical and demographic metadata differed by source and by participant and was supplied without curation.

Whole blood was collected in K2EDTA tubes by collaborating institutions according to the institutions' own protocols. For TCRbeta analysis, collaborator samples were shipped as frozen whole blood, as isolated PBMCs, or as DNA extracted from either sample type. For this chain, trimming is 1 base at the V end and 7 bases at the J end, and the number of junction bases without a gene match is 6. The germline V gene (reference sequence) sets CDR1 to SEHNR and CDR2 to FQNEAQ. The CDR3 holds 15 amino acids from the cysteine to the phenylalanine. Only CDR3 DNA remains: 45 bases, in frame from the first base. TCRbeta CDR3 regions were amplified from genomic DNA by means of the immunoSEQ Assay, a bias-controlled multiplex PCR. The published analysis was carried out like this. The number of nucleated cells in each sample was estimated from the amplification of reference gene primers within the assay. To quantify the absolute abundance of each unique TCRbeta CDR3 rearrangement, sequence reads were collapsed and filtered. For each sample, productive Simpson clonality was calculated as the square root of Simpson's diversity index across productive rearrangements. Here the immuneACCESS table is served through TCRdb, limited to in-frame sequences with V and J called. Missing clones are a known gap in these copies; in checked studies unresolved V genes cover under half, and the rest lacks a known reason. The V and J calls and the clone size are those of that table, but D and trimming were determined from the DNA. The sample yields 150,000 to 200,000 clones; approximately 90% were counted once. The ten largest clones take up approximately 0.5% of the sample.

This clone was counted once. Its antigen remains undetermined. No base quality information exists; no much larger clone differs at one position. The chain joins TRBV7-9 to TRBJ2-1; 8 bases in the junction line up with TRBD2. The specimen sequenced was peripheral blood. This receptor was obtained from a man between 45 and 60 years old with acute or convalescent COVID-19. The DNA is TGTGCCAGCAGCTTAGTTAGCGGGAAATTAAATGAGCAGTTCTTC. Its product reads: CASSLVSGKLNEQFF.